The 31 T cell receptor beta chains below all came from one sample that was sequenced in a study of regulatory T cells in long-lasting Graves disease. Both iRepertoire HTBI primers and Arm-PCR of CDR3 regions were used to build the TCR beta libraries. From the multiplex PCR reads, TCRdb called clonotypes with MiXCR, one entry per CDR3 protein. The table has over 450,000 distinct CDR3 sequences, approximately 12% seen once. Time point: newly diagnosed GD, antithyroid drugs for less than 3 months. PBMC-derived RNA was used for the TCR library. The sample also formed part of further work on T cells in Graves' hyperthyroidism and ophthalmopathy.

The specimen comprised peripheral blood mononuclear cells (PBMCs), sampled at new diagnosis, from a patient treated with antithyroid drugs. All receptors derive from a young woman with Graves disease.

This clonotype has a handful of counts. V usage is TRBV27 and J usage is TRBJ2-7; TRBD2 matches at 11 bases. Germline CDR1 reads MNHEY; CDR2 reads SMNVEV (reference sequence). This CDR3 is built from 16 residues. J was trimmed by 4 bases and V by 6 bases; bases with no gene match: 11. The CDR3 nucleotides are TGTGCCAGCAGACTAGCGGGAGTACGGGATCGGTACGAGCAGTACTTC. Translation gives CASRLAGVRDRYEQYF.

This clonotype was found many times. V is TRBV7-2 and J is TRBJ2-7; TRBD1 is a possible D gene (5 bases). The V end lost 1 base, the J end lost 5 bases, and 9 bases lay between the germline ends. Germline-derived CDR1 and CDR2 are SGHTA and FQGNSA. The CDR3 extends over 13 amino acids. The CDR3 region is CASSLVKGDEQYF. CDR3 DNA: TGTGCCAGCAGCTTAGTAAAAGGGGACGAGCAGTACTTC. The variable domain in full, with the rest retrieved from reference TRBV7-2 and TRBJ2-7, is GAGVSQSPSNKVTEKGKDVELRCDPISGHTALYWYRQSLGQGLEFLIYFQGNSAPDKSGLPSDRFSAERTGGSVSTLTIQRTQQEDSAVYLCASSLVKGDEQYFGPGTRLTVT.

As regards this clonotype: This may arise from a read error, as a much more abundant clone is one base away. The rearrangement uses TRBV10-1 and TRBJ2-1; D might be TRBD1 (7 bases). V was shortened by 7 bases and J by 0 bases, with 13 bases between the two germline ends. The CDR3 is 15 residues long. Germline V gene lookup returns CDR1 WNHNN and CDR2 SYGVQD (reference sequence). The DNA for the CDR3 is TGCGCCAGCATAAACAGGGGAGGCTCCTACAATGAGCAGTTCTTC. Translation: CASINRGGSYNEQFF.

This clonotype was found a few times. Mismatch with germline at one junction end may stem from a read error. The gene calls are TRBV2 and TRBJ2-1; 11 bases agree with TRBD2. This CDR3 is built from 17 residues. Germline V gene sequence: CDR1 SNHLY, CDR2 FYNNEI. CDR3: CASRGTSGEDTYNGQFF. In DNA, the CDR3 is TGTGCCAGCAGGGGGACTAGCGGAGAAGATACTTACAATGGGCAGTTCTTC. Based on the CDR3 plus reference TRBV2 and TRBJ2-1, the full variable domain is EPEVTQTPSHQVTQMGQEVILRCVPISNHLYFYWYRQILGQKVEFLVSFYNNEISEKSEIFDDQFSVERPDGSNFTLKIRSTKLEDSAMYFCASRGTSGEDTYNGQFFGPGTRLTVL.

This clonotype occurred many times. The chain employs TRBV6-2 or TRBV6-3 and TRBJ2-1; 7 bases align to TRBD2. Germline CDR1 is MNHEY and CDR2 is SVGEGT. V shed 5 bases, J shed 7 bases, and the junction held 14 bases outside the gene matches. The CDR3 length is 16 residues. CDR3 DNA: TGTGCCAGCAGTCCTAACGGCCCCCTCGGGGGGAATGAGCAGTTCTTC. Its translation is CASSPNGPLGGNEQFF.

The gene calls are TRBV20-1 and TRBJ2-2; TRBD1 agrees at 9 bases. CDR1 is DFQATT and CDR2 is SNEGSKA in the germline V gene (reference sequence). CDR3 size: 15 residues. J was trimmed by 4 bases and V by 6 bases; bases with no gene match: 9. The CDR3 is CSARGQGGRTGELFF. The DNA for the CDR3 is TGCAGTGCCAGGGGACAGGGTGGACGCACCGGGGAGCTGTTTTTT.

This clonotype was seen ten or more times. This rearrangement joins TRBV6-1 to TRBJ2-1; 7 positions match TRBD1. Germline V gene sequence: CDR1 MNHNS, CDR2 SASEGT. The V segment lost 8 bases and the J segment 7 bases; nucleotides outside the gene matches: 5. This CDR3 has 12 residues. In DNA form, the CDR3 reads TGTGCCAGCCGGGACAGATCGAATGAGCAGTTCTTC. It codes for CASRDRSNEQFF.

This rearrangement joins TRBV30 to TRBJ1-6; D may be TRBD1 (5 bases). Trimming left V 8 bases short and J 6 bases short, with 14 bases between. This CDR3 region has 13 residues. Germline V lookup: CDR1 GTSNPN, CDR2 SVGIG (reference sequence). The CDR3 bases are TGTGCCAGCCACGCGACAGTTAATTCACCCCTCCACTTT. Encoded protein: CASHATVNSPLHF.

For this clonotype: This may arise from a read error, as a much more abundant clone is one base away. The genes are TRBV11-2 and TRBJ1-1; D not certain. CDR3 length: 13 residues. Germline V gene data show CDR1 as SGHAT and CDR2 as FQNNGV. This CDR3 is CASSLGVLTEALF. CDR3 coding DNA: TGTGCCAGCAGCTTAGGGGTACTAACTGAAGCTCTCTTT.

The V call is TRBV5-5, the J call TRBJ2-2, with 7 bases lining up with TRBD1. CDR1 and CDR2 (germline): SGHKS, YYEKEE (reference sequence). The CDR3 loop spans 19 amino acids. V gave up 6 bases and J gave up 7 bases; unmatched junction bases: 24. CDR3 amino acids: CASTDVRQGSLWFGGELFF. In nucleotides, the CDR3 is TGTGCCAGCACCGACGTGAGACAGGGAAGCCTCTGGTTTGGCGGGGAGCTGTTTTTT.

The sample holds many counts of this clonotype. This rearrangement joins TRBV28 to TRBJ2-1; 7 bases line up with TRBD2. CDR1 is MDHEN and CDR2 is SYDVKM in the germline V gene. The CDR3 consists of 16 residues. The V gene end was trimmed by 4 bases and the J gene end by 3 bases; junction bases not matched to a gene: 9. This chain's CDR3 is CASSSHREANYNEQFF. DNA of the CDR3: TGTGCCAGCAGTTCCCATCGGGAGGCTAACTACAATGAGCAGTTCTTC. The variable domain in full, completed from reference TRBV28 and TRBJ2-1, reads DVKVTQSSRYLVKRTGEKVFLECVQDMDHENMFWYRQDPGLGLRLIYFSYDVKMKEKGDIPEGYSVSREKKERFSLILESASTNQTSMYLCASSSHREANYNEQFFGPGTRLTVL.

The CDR3 sequence: CASSFASGNEQFF. The CDR3 coding sequence is TGTGCCAGCAGTTTCGCGTCGGGCAATGAGCAGTTCTTC. The chain carries TRBV7-2 and TRBJ2-1; D unresolved. Germline lookup yields CDR1 SGHTA and CDR2 FQGNSA. The germline V and J ends were trimmed by 6 bases and 6 bases, with 12 bases remaining between them. The CDR3 extends over 13 amino acids. Together with reference TRBV7-2 and TRBJ2-1, the CDR3 gives the full variable domain: GAGVSQSPSNKVTEKGKDVELRCDPISGHTALYWYRQSLGQGLEFLIYFQGNSAPDKSGLPSDRFSAERTGGSVSTLTIQRTQQEDSAVYLCASSFASGNEQFFGPGTRLTVL.

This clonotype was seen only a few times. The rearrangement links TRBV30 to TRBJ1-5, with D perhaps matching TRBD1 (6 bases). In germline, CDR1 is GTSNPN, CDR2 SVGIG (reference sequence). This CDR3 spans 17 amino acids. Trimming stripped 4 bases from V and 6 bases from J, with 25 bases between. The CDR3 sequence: CAWTPSGAVFFGQPQHF. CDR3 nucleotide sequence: TGTGCCTGGACCCCCTCAGGGGCGGTCTTTTTTGGTCAGCCCCAGCATTTT.

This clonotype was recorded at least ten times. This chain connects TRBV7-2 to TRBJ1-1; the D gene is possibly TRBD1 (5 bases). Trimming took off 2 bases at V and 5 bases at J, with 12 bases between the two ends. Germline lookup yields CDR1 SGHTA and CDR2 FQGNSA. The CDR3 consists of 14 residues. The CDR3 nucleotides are TGTGCCAGCAGCTTATTCGGGGGGAGAACTGAAGCTTTCTTT. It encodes CASSLFGGRTEAFF.

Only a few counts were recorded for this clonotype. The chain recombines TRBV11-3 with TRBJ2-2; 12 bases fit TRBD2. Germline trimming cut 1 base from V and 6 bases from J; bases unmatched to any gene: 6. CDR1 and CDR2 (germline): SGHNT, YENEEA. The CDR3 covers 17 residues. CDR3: CASSLAGLAGFPGELFF. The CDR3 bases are TGTGCCAGCAGCTTAGCCGGACTAGCGGGATTTCCCGGGGAGCTGTTTTTT. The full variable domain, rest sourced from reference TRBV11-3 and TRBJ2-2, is EAGVVQSPRYKIIEKKQPVAFWCNPISGHNTLYWYLQNLGQGPELLIRYENEEAVDDSQLPKDRFSAERLKGVDSTLKIQPAELGDSAVYLCASSLAGLAGFPGELFFGEGSRLTVL.

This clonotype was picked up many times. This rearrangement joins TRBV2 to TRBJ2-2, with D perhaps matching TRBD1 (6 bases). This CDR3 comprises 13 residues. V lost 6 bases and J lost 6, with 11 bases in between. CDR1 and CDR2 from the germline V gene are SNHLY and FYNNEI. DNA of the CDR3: TGTGCCAGCAGACTCCAGGGGCCCGGGGAGCTGTTTTTT. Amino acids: CASRLQGPGELFF.

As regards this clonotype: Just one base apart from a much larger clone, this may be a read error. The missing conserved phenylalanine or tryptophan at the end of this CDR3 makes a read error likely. The CDR3, as DNA: TGCAGTGCTAGAGGGACAGGGGCATTCCTTTACGAGCAGTACCTC. Translated, it gives CSARGTGAFLYEQYL. This sequence joins TRBV20-1 and TRBJ2-7, with 9 bases aligning to TRBD1. Germline loops: CDR1 DFQATT, CDR2 SNEGSKA (reference sequence). The length of the CDR3 is 15 residues. Unmatched junction bases numbered 8, after V lost 1 base and J lost 4 bases.

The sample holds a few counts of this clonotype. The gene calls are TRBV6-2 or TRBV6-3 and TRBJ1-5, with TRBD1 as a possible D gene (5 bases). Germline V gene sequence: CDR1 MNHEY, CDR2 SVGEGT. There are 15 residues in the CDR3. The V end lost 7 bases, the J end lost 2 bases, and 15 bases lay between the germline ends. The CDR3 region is CASTTRGLRNQPQHF. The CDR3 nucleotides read TGTGCCAGCACCACAAGGGGACTGCGCAATCAGCCCCAGCATTTT.

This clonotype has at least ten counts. The DNA for the CDR3 is TGCAGTGCTAGTCGAGCATTAGCCGGGACTAGCAATGACAATGAGCAGTTCTTC. The encoded protein is CSASRALAGTSNDNEQFF. The chain carries TRBV20-1 and TRBJ2-1, with TRBD2 matching 9 bases. V lost 3 bases to trimming and J lost 5 bases; unmatched junction nucleotides: 17. Germline V lookup: CDR1 DFQATT, CDR2 SNEGSKA (reference sequence). This CDR3 comprises 18 residues.

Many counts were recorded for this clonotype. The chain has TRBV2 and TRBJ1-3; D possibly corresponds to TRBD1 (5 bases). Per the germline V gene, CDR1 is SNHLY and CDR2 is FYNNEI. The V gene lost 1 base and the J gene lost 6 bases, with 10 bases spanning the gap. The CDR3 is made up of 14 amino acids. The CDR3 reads CASSEDAGKNTIYF. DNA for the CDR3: TGTGCCAGCAGTGAAGATGCAGGGAAAAACACCATATATTTT.

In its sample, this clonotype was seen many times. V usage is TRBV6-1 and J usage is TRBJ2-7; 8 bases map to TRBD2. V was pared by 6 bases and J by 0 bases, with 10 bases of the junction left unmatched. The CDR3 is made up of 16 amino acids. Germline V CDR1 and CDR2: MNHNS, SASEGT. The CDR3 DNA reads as TGTGCCAGCAGACCCAGTAGCGGGAAGAGCTCCTACGAGCAGTACTTC. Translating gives CASRPSSGKSSYEQYF.

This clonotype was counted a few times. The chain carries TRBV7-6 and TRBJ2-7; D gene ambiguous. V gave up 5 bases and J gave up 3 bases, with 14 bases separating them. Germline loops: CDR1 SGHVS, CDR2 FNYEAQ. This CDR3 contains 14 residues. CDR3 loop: CASSVRQEHYEQYF. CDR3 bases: TGTGCCAGCAGCGTGAGGCAGGAGCACTACGAGCAGTACTTC.

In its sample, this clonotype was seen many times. Written as DNA, the CDR3 is TGCAGTGCTAGAGACCAGGGGGTTAACTATGGCTACACCTTC. Protein sequence: CSARDQGVNYGYTF. The chain recombines TRBV20-1 with TRBJ1-2, with 7 bases fitting TRBD1. Germline trimming cut 0 bases from V and 1 base from J; bases unmatched to any gene: 2. CDR1 DFQATT and CDR2 SNEGSKA come from the germline V gene (reference sequence). The CDR3 spans 14 residues.

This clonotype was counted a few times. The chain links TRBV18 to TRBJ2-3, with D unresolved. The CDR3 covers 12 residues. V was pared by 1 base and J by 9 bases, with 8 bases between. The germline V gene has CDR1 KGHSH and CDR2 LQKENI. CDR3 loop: CASSPLQITQYF. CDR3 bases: TGTGCCAGCTCACCACTACAGATCACGCAGTATTTT.

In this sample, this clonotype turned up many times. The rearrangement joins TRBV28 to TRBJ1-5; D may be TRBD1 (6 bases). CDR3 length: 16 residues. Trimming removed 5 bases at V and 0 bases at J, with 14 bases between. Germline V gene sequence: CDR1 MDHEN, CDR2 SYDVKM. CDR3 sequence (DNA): TGTGCCAGCAGTCTCATAGGGGGGTATAGCAATCAGCCCCAGCATTTT. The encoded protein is CASSLIGGYSNQPQHF.

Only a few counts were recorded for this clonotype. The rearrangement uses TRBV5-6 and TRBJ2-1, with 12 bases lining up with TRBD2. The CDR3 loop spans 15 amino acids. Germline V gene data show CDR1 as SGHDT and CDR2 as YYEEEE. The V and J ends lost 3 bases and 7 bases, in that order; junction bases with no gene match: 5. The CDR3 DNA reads TGTGCCAGCAGCTCCTTGGGACTAGCGGGTAATGAGCAGTTCTTC. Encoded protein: CASSSLGLAGNEQFF.

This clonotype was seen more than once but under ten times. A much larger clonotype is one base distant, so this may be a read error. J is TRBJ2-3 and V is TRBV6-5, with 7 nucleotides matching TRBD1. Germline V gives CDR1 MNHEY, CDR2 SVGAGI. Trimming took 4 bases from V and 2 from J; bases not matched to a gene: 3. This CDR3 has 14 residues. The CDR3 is CASSLQGTTDTQYF. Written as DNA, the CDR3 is TGTGCCAGCAGTTTACAGGGGACCACAGATACGCAGTATTTT.

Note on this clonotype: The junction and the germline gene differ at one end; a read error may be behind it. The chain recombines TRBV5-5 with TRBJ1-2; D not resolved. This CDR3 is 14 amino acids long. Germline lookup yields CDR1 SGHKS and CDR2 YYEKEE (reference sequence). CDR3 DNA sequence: TGCGCCAGCAGCCACTACAAAGCCGGGAGTGGCTACACCTTC. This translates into CASSHYKAGSGYTF.

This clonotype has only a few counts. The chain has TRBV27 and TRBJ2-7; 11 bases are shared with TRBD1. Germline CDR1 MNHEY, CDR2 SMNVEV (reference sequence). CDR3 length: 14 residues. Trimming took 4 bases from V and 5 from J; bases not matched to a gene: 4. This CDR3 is CASSWGDRGDEQYF. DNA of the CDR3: TGTGCCAGCAGTTGGGGGGACAGGGGGGACGAGCAGTACTTC.

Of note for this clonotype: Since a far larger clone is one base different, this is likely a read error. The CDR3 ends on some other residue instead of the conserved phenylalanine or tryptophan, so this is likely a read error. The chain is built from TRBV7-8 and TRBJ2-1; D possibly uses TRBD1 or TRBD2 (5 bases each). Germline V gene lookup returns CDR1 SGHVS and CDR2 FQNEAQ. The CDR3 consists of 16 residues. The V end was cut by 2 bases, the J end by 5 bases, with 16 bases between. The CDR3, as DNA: TGTGCCAGCAGCTTAAGTTCAGGGAGTCGGAACAATGAGCAGTTCTCC. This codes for CASSLSSGSRNNEQFS.

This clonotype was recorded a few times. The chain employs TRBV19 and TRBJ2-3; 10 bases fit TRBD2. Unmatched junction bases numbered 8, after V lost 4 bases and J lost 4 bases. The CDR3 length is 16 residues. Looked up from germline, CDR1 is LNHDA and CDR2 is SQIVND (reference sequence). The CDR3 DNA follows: TGTGCCAGTAGTACCCCCTCCGGGACTAGCGCAGATACGCAGTATTTT. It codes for CASSTPSGTSADTQYF. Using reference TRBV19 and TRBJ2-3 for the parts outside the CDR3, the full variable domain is DGGITQSPKYLFRKEGQNVTLSCEQNLNHDAMYWYRQDPGQGLRLIYYSQIVNDFQKGDIAEGYSVSREKKESFPLTVTSAQKNPTAFYLCASSTPSGTSADTQYFGPGTRLTVL.